This T cell receptor (beta chain) was found in a study of blood T cell repertoires in COVID-19. Study-level information: Samples of COVID-19 (acute and convalescent) were obtained from the United States, Italy and Spain. PBMCs, B-cell-depleted T cells, or T cells were the source of the cDNA or gDNA that made up the material.

Losses at the gene ends were 10 bases for V and 4 bases for J; bases not matched to a gene: 11. Germline CDR1 MNHEY, CDR2 SVGAGI. The CDR3 has 14 residues. Profiling relied on immunoSEQ multiplex PCR, and the TCRdb table lists in-frame clones only, not all of them. The data hold around 60,000 clones, with 80% to 85% observed a single time. The source of this sequence is a man aged 30-40 years with COVID-19, enrolled during active disease. The material sequenced was peripheral blood. J is TRBJ1-1 and V is TRBV6-5, with 8 bases identical to TRBD1. The chain's CDR3 is CANTQQGEGTEAFF. CDR3 nucleotide sequence: TGTGCCAATACGCAACAGGGGGAAGGCACTGAAGCTTTCTTT.